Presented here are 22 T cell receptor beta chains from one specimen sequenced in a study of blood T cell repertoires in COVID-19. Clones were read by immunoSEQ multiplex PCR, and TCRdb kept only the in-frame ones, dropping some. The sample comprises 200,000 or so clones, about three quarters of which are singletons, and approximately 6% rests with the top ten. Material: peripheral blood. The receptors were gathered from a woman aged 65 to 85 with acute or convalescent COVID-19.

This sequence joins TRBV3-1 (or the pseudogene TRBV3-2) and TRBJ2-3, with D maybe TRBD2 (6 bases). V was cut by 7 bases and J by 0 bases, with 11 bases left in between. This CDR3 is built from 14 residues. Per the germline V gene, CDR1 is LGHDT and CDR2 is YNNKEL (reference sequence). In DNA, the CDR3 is TGTGCCAGCACCGTTAGCGGAAGCACAGATACGCAGTATTTT. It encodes CASTVSGSTDTQYF.

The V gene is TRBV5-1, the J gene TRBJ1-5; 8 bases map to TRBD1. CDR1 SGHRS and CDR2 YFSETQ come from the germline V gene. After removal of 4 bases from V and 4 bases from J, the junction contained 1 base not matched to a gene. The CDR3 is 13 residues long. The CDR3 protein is CASSTGGNQPQHF. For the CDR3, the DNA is TGCGCCAGCAGCACAGGGGGAAATCAGCCCCAGCATTTT.

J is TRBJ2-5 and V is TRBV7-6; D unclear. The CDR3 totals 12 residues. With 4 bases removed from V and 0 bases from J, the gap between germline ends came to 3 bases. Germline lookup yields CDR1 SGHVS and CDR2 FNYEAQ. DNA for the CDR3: TGTGCCAGCAGCTCCTACCAAGAGACCCAGTACTTC. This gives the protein CASSSYQETQYF.

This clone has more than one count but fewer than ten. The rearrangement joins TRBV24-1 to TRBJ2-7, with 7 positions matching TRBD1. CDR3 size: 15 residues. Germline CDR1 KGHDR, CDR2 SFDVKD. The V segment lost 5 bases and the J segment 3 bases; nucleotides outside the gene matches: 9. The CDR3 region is CATSATGDTDYEQYF. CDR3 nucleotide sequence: TGTGCCACCAGTGCAACAGGGGACACCGACTACGAGCAGTACTTC.

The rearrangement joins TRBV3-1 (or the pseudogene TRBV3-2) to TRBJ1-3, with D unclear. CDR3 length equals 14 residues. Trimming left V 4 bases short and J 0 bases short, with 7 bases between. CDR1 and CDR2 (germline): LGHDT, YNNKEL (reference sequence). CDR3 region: CASSPVYSGNTIYF. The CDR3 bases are TGTGCCAGCAGCCCAGTGTACTCTGGAAACACCATATATTTT.

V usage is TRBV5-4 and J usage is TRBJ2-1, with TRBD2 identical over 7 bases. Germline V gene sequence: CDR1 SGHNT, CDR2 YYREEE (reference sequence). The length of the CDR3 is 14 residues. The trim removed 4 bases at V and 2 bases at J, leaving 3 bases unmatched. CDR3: CASSPGGPYNEQFF. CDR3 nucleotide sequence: TGTGCCAGCAGCCCGGGAGGTCCCTACAATGAGCAGTTCTTC. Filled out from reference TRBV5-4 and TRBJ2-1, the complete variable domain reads ETGVTQSPTHLIKTRGQQVTLRCSSQSGHNTVSWYQQALGQGPQFIFQYYREEENGRGNFPPRFSGLQFPNYSSELNVNALELDDSALYLCASSPGGPYNEQFFGPGTRLTVL.

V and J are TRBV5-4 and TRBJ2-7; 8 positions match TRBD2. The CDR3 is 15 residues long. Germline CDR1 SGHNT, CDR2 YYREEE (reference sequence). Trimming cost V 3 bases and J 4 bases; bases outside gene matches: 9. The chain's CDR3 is CASSSPGLDLYEQYF. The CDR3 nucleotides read TGTGCCAGCAGCTCTCCGGGACTAGACCTATACGAGCAGTACTTC.

The CDR3 DNA sequence: TGTGCCAGCAGTCCCCGTGGGGGCGGGTTTTCCACCGGGGAGCTGTTTTTT. It specifies CASSPRGGGFSTGELFF. The V and J genes are TRBV6-6 and TRBJ2-2; TRBD1 might be the D (6 bases). From germline, CDR1 is MNHNY and CDR2 SVGAGI (reference sequence). V lost 5 bases and J lost 4, with 20 bases in between. The CDR3 covers 17 residues.

The CDR3 sequence is CSVDRGSGNEQFF. The CDR3 coding sequence is TGCAGCGTTGACAGGGGGTCTGGCAATGAGCAGTTCTTC. The V call is TRBV29-1, the J call TRBJ2-1; 7 bases agree with TRBD1. Germline loops: CDR1 SQVTM, CDR2 ANQGSEA. V shed 3 bases, J shed 6 bases, and the junction held 5 bases outside the gene matches. The CDR3 length is 13 residues.

The CDR3 nucleotides are TGTGCCAGCAGCAGCACGATTGACCACAGGGGCGGATCACCCCTCCACTTT. It yields the protein CASSSTIDHRGGSPLHF. This chain uses TRBV5-8 with TRBJ1-6; TRBD1 matches at 7 bases. The CDR3 has 17 amino acids. CDR1 SGHTS and CDR2 YDEGEE come from the germline V gene. Germline trimming cut 4 bases from V and 10 bases from J; bases unmatched to any gene: 17.

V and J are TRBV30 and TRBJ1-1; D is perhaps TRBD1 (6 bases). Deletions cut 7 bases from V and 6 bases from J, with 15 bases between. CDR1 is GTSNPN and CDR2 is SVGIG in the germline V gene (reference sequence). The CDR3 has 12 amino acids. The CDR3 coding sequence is TGTGCCTCCAACCCACAGGGTCCTGAAGCTTTCTTT. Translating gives CASNPQGPEAFF.

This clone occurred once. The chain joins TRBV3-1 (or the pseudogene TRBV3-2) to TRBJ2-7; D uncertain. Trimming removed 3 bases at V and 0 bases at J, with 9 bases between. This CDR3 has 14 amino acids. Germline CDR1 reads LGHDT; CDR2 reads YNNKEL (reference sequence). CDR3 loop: CASSQNAGSYEQYF. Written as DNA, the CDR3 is TGTGCCAGCAGCCAGAACGCCGGCTCCTACGAGCAGTACTTC.

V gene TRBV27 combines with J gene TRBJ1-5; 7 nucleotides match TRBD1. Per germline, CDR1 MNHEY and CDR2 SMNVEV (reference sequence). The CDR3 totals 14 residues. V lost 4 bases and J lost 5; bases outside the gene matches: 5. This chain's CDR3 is CASSSRQGDQPQHF. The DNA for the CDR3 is TGTGCCAGCAGTTCCCGACAGGGCGATCAGCCCCAGCATTTT.

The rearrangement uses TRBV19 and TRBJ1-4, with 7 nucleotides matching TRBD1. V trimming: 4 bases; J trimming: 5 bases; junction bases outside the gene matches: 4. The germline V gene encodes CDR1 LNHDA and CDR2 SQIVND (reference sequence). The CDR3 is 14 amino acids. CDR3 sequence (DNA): TGTGCCAGTAGTACGGGACAGACGAATGAAAAACTGTTTTTT. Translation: CASSTGQTNEKLFF.

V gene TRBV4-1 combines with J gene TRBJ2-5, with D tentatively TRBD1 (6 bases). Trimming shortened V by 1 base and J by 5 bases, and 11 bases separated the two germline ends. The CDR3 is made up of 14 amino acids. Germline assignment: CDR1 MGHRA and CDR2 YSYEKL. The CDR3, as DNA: TGCGCCAGCAGCCAAGGATGGGGGCCGGAGACCCAGTACTTC. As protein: CASSQGWGPETQYF.

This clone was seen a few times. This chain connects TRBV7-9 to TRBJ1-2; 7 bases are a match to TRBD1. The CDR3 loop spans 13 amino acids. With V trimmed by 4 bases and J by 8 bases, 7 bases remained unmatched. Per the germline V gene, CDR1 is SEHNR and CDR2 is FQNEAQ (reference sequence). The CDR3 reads CASSSTGTGGYTF. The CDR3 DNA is TGTGCCAGCAGCTCGACAGGGACGGGCGGCTACACCTTC.

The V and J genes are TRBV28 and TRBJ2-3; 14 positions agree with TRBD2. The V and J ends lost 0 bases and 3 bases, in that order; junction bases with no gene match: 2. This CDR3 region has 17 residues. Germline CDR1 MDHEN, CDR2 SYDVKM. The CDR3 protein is CASSLWTSGRETDTQYF. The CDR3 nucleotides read TGTGCCAGCAGTTTATGGACTAGCGGGAGGGAGACAGATACGCAGTATTTT.

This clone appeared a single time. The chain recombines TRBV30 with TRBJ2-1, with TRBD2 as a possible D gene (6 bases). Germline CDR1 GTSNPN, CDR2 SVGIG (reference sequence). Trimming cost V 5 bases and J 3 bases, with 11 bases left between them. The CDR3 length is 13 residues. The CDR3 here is CAWAVGLYNEQFF. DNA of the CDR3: TGTGCCTGGGCGGTGGGACTCTACAATGAGCAGTTCTTC.

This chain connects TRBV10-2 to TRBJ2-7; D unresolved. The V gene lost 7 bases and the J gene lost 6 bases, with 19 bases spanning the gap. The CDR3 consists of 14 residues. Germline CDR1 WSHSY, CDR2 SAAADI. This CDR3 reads CASNDQGAIREQYF. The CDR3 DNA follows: TGCGCCAGCAATGACCAAGGAGCTATCCGCGAGCAGTACTTC.

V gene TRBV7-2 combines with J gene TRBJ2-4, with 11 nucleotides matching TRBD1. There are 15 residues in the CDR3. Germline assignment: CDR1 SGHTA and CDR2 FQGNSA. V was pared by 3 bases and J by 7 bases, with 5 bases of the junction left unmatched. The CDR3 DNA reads TGTGCCAGCAGCTTCTCCGGGACAGGGGGGAACATTCAGTACTTC. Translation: CASSFSGTGGNIQYF.

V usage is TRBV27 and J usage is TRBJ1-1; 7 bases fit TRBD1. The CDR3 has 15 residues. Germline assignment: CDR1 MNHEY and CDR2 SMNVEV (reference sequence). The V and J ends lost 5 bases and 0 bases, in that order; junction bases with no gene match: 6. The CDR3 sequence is CASSQPGQMNTEAFF. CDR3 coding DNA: TGTGCCAGCAGTCAACCGGGACAGATGAACACTGAAGCTTTCTTT.

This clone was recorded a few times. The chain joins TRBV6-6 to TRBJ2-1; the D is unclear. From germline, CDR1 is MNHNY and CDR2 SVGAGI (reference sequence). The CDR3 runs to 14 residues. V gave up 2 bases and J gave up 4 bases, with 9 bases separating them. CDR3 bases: TGTGCCAGCAGTTACCTGACTGGTTACAATGAGCAGTTCTTC. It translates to CASSYLTGYNEQFF.